Below are 32 T cell receptor beta chains sequenced from a single sample in a study of blood T cell repertoires in COVID-19. Libraries were prepared by immunoSEQ multiplex PCR; TCRdb keeps only in-frame clonotypes and omits some of them. The repertoire holds about 100,000 clones, with 92% as singletons. The sequencing sample was made of peripheral blood. These receptors came from a man between 65 and 85 years old with acute or convalescent COVID-19.

The chain joins TRBV9 to TRBJ2-7; possibly TRBD1 for D (6 bases). The ends were cut back, 4 bases at V and 2 bases at J, with 13 bases in the middle. The CDR3 consists of 14 residues. CDR1 is SGDLS and CDR2 is YYNGEE in the germline V gene. CDR3 nucleotide sequence: TGTGCCAGCAGCCTGACAGGAATCCCCTACGAGCAGTACTTC. It yields the protein CASSLTGIPYEQYF.

The V gene is TRBV11-3, the J gene TRBJ2-1, with D perhaps TRBD2 (5 bases). This CDR3 has 12 residues. Per the germline V gene, CDR1 is SGHNT and CDR2 is YENEEA. V gave up 1 base and J gave up 9 bases, with 7 bases separating them. The CDR3 nucleotides read TGTGCCAGCAGCTTAGGAGGGAGTGAGCAGTTCTTC. Its translation is CASSLGGSEQFF.

The J gene is TRBJ1-6, the V gene TRBV11-2; D gene ambiguous. CDR3 length: 14 residues. Germline lookup yields CDR1 SGHAT and CDR2 FQNNGV. V was cut by 3 bases and J by 10 bases, with 13 bases left in between. The CDR3 region has the DNA TGTGCCAGCAGCTTGAGGGCCCCTGGGTCACCCCTCCACTTT. Its protein is CASSLRAPGSPLHF.

J is TRBJ2-7 and V is TRBV14; D remains unclear. Trimming shortened V by 4 bases and J by 9 bases, and 25 bases separated the two germline ends. The CDR3 is made up of 16 amino acids. Germline CDR1 SGHDN, CDR2 FVKESK. The CDR3 spells CASSRHRRRVLRGQYF. The CDR3, as DNA: TGTGCCAGCAGCCGCCATCGCCGGCGCGTACTACGAGGGCAGTACTTC.

The V and J genes are TRBV6-6 and TRBJ1-1; D gene unclear. The V end lost 3 bases, the J end lost 2 bases, and 7 bases lay between the germline ends. CDR3 length: 13 residues. The germline V gene has CDR1 MNHNY and CDR2 SVGAGI (reference sequence). CDR3 sequence (DNA): TGTGCCAGCAGTTATTCCTCTAACACTGAAGCTTTCTTT. This encodes CASSYSSNTEAFF.

The rearrangement links TRBV6-5 to TRBJ1-1; tentative D call: TRBD1 (6 bases). CDR1 is MNHEY and CDR2 is SVGAGI in the germline V gene. V dropped 5 bases and J dropped 4 bases, with 8 bases sitting between them. CDR3 length: 12 residues. The CDR3 region has the DNA TGTGCCAGCAGTCGGACAGCCACTGAAGCTTTCTTT. The encoded protein is CASSRTATEAFF.

This clone was detected only a few times. The rearrangement links TRBV5-5 to TRBJ2-3; 7 bases are shared with TRBD2. Germline CDR1 reads SGHKS; CDR2 reads YYEKEE (reference sequence). Trimming at V came to 0 bases and at J to 3 bases, leaving 4 bases not matched to a gene. The CDR3 extends over 15 amino acids. The CDR3 is CASSLGWEGTDTQYF. CDR3 in DNA: TGTGCCAGCAGCTTGGGGTGGGAGGGGACAGATACGCAGTATTTT.

The J gene is TRBJ2-3, the V gene TRBV13; D ambiguous. V was pared by 3 bases and J by 4 bases, with 8 bases between. Germline-derived CDR1 and CDR2 are PRHDT and FYEKMQ (reference sequence). There are 13 residues in the CDR3. This chain's CDR3 is CASSFNTADTQYF. Written as DNA, the CDR3 is TGTGCCAGCAGCTTTAATACGGCAGATACGCAGTATTTT. Based on the CDR3 plus reference TRBV13 and TRBJ2-3, the full variable domain is AAGVIQSPRHLIKEKRETATLKCYPIPRHDTVYWYQQGPGQDPQFLISFYEKMQSDKGSIPDRFSAQQFSDYHSELNMSSLELGDSALYFCASSFNTADTQYFGPGTRLTVL.

CDR3 bases: TGTGCCAGCAGGATCTCCGGCGGTTCACCCCTCCACTTT. This translates into CASRISGGSPLHF. The chain is built from TRBV28 and TRBJ1-6; D gene uncertain. The CDR3 has 13 residues. V was pared by 6 bases and J by 9 bases, with 12 bases between. Germline V CDR1 and CDR2: MDHEN, SYDVKM.

As DNA, the CDR3 is TGTGCCTGGAGCGGGGGGACCTCTGGAAACACCATATATTTT. Residues: CAWSGGTSGNTIYF. The rearrangement joins TRBV30 to TRBJ1-3, with a possible D match to TRBD1 (5 bases). Germline V CDR1 and CDR2: GTSNPN, SVGIG (reference sequence). Trimming took off 3 bases at V and 0 bases at J, with 9 bases between the two ends. The CDR3 covers 14 residues.

The V gene is TRBV7-9, the J gene TRBJ1-1; D remains ambiguous. The germline V and J ends were trimmed by 3 bases and 6 bases, with 20 bases remaining between them. This CDR3 comprises 16 residues. Germline V gene data show CDR1 as SEHNR and CDR2 as FQNEAQ (reference sequence). The CDR3 spells CASSFPIFSGRAEAFF. CDR3 DNA: TGTGCCAGCAGCTTCCCCATCTTTTCGGGTCGGGCTGAAGCTTTCTTT.

The rearrangement joins TRBV6-5 to TRBJ1-5, with unresolved D. In germline, CDR1 is MNHEY, CDR2 SVGAGI. V shed 2 bases and J shed 5 bases, with 7 bases lying between them. The CDR3 has 13 amino acids. Here the CDR3 DNA reads TGTGCCAGCAGTTACAACGGGGATCAGCCCCAGCATTTT. The encoded protein is CASSYNGDQPQHF.

This chain links TRBV5-5 with TRBJ1-5, with 11 nucleotides matching TRBD1. The V gene end was trimmed by 3 bases and the J gene end by 4 bases; junction bases not matched to a gene: 6. The CDR3 has 16 amino acids. From germline, CDR1 is SGHKS and CDR2 YYEKEE (reference sequence). CDR3 loop: CASSWGTGGPNQPQHF. The CDR3 DNA follows: TGTGCCAGCAGCTGGGGGACAGGGGGACCTAATCAGCCCCAGCATTTT.

This clone was detected once. This chain uses TRBV5-1 with TRBJ2-2; TRBD2 matches at 9 bases. V dropped 5 bases and J dropped 1; count of bases not matched to a gene: 0. The CDR3 length is 14 residues. CDR1 and CDR2 (germline): SGHRS, YFSETQ. The CDR3 DNA reads TGCGCCAGCAGGACTAGCGGGAACACCGGGGAGCTGTTTTTT. This encodes CASRTSGNTGELFF.

This rearrangement joins TRBV6-6 to TRBJ1-4; weak D call: TRBD1 (6 bases). The CDR3 consists of 15 residues. Germline CDR1 reads MNHNY; CDR2 reads SVGAGI (reference sequence). Deletions cut 6 bases from V and 5 bases from J, with 16 bases between. In DNA form, the CDR3 reads TGTGCCAGCAGCCCAAGACAGGTCTTCAATGAAAAACTGTTTTTT. Translated: CASSPRQVFNEKLFF.

J is TRBJ2-1 and V is TRBV5-1, with D perhaps TRBD1 (6 bases). The V gene's germline CDR1 is SGHRS and CDR2 YFSETQ. The ends were cut back, 7 bases at V and 8 bases at J, with 13 bases in the middle. The CDR3 sequence is 12 residues long. In nucleotides, the CDR3 is TGCGCCAGCTCTACACAGGGCTATGAGCAGTTCTTC. This translates into CASSTQGYEQFF.

This chain links TRBV7-9 with TRBJ2-7; 14 nucleotides align to TRBD2. The V gene end was trimmed by 4 bases and the J gene end by 5 bases; junction bases not matched to a gene: 4. CDR1 SEHNR and CDR2 FQNEAQ come from the germline V gene (reference sequence). The CDR3 totals 15 residues. The CDR3 reads CASSSGLAGEDEQYF. CDR3 in DNA: TGTGCCAGCAGCTCGGGACTAGCGGGAGAAGACGAGCAGTACTTC.

The rearrangement joins TRBV12-3 or TRBV12-4 to TRBJ1-5; D unresolved. Trimming shortened V by 3 bases and J by 10 bases, and 10 bases separated the two germline ends. This CDR3 contains 12 residues. CDR3 sequence reads: CASSLGQPPQHF. The CDR3 coding sequence is TGTGCCAGCAGTTTGGGCCAGCCTCCCCAGCATTTT.

The V and J genes are TRBV28 and TRBJ2-3; TRBD2 is a possible D gene (6 bases). Germline CDR1 is MDHEN and CDR2 is SYDVKM. The CDR3 consists of 16 residues. The V end lost 3 bases, the J end lost 1 base, and 14 bases lay between the germline ends. In DNA, the CDR3 is TGTGCCAGCAGTTTCCCTCGGAGGGCGGGCACAGATACGCAGTATTTT. Amino acids: CASSFPRRAGTDTQYF.

The V call is TRBV12-3 or TRBV12-4, the J call TRBJ2-2; TRBD2 matches 8 bases. The CDR3 loop spans 12 amino acids. Trimming took 8 bases from V and 8 from J; bases not matched to a gene: 4. The CDR3 nucleotides are TGTGCCAGCCTCCGGGGGGGAGGGGAGCTGTTTTTT. Amino acids: CASLRGGGELFF.

The chain is built from TRBV7-9 and TRBJ2-7, with TRBD2 matching over 11 bases. The CDR3 covers 14 residues. Trimming removed 8 bases from V and 2 bases from J; junction bases left unmatched: 5. Germline CDR1 reads SEHNR; CDR2 reads FQNEAQ (reference sequence). The CDR3 DNA reads TGTGCCAGCGGGGGACTAGCGGAGCCCTACGAGCAGTACTTC. This gives the protein CASGGLAEPYEQYF.

The rearrangement links TRBV28 to TRBJ2-1; the match to TRBD2 covers 11 bases. The CDR3 has 19 amino acids. With V trimmed by 7 bases and J by 5 bases, 19 bases remained unmatched. Germline V lookup: CDR1 MDHEN, CDR2 SYDVKM. The CDR3 sequence: CASIQVGSGRALENNEQFF. The DNA of the CDR3 is TGTGCCAGCATTCAAGTGGGTAGCGGGAGGGCCCTTGAAAACAATGAGCAGTTCTTC.

V is TRBV5-4 and J is TRBJ2-7; D perhaps matches TRBD2 (5 bases). The CDR3 runs to 11 residues. The V gene lost 9 bases and the J gene lost 5 bases, with 12 bases spanning the gap. Germline V CDR1 and CDR2: SGHNT, YYREEE (reference sequence). For the CDR3, the DNA is TGTGCCATTCTGATAGCGCACGAGCAGTACTTC. Translation gives CAILIAHEQYF.

The rearrangement uses TRBV12-1 and TRBJ1-4. TRBV12-1 represents a pseudogene. CDR3 length: 19 amino acids. The CDR3 DNA reads TGTGCCAGTCAATTAGCAGGATTGGGGGGGTTCAGGACTAATGAAAAACTGTTTTTT. It codes for CASQLAGLGGFRTNEKLFF.

CDR3 sequence (DNA): TGTGCCAGCAGGAGGGGGCTAGTCGCTGAAGCTTTCTTT. Translated, it gives CASRRGLVAEAFF. This chain uses TRBV12-3 or TRBV12-4 with TRBJ1-1; TRBD1 agrees at 7 bases. J lost 6 bases, V lost 6 bases, and 7 bases had no gene match. This CDR3 is 13 amino acids long.

The chain recombines TRBV6-6 with TRBJ1-2, with 7 bases lining up with TRBD1. The trim removed 5 bases at V and 3 bases at J, leaving 18 bases unmatched. The length of the CDR3 is 18 residues. Germline CDR1 MNHNY, CDR2 SVGAGI (reference sequence). The chain's CDR3 is CASSPNPPGQETDYGYTF. CDR3 nucleotide sequence: TGTGCCAGCAGTCCCAACCCACCCGGACAGGAGACCGACTATGGCTACACCTTC.

DNA for the CDR3: TGTGCCAGCAGCTTGGGGGGTAGCACAGATACGCAGTATTTT. It is translated as CASSLGGSTDTQYF. V and J are TRBV11-3 and TRBJ2-3; a weak D match, TRBD2 (6 bases). Germline V gene sequence: CDR1 SGHNT, CDR2 YENEEA. The CDR3 is 14 residues long. V was pared by 3 bases and J by 0 bases, with 7 bases between.

The chain combines TRBV28 with TRBJ2-7; the match to TRBD1 covers 8 bases. The CDR3 extends over 14 amino acids. The ends lost 3 bases at V and 3 bases at J; junction bases unmatched: 4. The germline gives CDR1 MDHEN, CDR2 SYDVKM. The CDR3 DNA reads as TGTGCCAGCAGTTTCGCAGGGGGCTTCTACGAGCAGTACTTC. Protein: CASSFAGGFYEQYF.

The CDR3 sequence: CASSWNPSGGLDTQYF. The CDR3 nucleotides are TGTGCCAGCAGCTGGAACCCTAGCGGGGGGTTGGATACGCAGTATTTT. The chain links TRBV5-5 to TRBJ2-3, with 11 nucleotides matching TRBD2. This CDR3 is 16 amino acids long. Losses at the gene ends were 3 bases for V and 6 bases for J; bases not matched to a gene: 9. Germline CDR1 reads SGHKS; CDR2 reads YYEKEE (reference sequence). Full variable domain (remainder filled in from reference TRBV5-5 and TRBJ2-3): DAGVTQSPTHLIKTRGQQVTLRCSPISGHKSVSWYQQVLGQGPQFIFQYYEKEERGRGNFPDRFSARQFPNYSSELNVNALLLGDSALYLCASSWNPSGGLDTQYFGPGTRLTVL.

Of note for this clone: The junction does not match germline at one end; this may be a read error. The chain joins TRBV2 to TRBJ1-2; possibly TRBD1 for D (6 bases). The CDR3 runs 15 residues. Germline CDR1 SNHLY, CDR2 FYNNEI. The CDR3 loop is CASSEDRQTNYGYTF. CDR3 DNA sequence: TGTGCCAGCAGCGAAGACAGGCAAACTAACTATGGCTACACCTTC.

This chain joins TRBV2 and TRBJ2-5, with D hard to call. This CDR3 region has 12 residues. V lost 8 bases and J lost 1, with 8 bases in between. Germline loops: CDR1 SNHLY, CDR2 FYNNEI. The CDR3 DNA sequence: TGTGCCAGCGGGTACAGCCAAGAGACCCAGTACTTC. Amino acid sequence: CASGYSQETQYF.

The chain couples TRBV27 to TRBJ2-1, with 10 nucleotides matching TRBD2. Germline CDR1 is MNHEY and CDR2 is SMNVEV (reference sequence). The junction had 5 bases not matched to a gene; V was cut back by 6 bases and J by 3 bases. The length of the CDR3 is 15 residues. CDR3 sequence: CASSDSGGGYNEQFF. CDR3 DNA: TGTGCCAGCAGCGACAGCGGGGGGGGCTACAATGAGCAGTTCTTC.